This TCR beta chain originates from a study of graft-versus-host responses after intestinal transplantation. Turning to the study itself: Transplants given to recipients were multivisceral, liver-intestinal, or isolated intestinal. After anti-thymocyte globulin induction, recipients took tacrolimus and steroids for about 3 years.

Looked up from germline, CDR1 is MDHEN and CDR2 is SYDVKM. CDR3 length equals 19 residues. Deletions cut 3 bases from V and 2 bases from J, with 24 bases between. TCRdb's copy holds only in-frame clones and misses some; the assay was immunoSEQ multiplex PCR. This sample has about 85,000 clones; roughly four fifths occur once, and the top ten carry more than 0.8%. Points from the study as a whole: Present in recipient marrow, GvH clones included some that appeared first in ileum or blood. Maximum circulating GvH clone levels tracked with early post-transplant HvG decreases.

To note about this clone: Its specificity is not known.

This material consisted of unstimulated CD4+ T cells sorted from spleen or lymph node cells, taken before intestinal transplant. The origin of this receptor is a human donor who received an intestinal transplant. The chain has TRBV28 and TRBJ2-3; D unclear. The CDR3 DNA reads TGTGCCAGCAGTTTCTCCCTCAGGCTCGACGACCCTATCACAGATACGCAGTATTTT. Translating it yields CASSFSLRLDDPITDTQYF.